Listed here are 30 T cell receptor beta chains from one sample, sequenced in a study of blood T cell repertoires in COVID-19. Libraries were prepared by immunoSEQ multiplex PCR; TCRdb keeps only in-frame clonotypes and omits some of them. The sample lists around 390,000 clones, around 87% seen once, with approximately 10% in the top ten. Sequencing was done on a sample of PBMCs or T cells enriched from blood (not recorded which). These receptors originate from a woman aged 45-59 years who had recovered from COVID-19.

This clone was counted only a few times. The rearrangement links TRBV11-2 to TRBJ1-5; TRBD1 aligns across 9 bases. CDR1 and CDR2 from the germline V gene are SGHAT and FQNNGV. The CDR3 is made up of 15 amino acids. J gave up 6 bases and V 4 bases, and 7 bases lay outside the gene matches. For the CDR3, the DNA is TGTGCCAGCAGCTCGACGGGACAGGGTGGTCAGCCCCAGCATTTT. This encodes CASSSTGQGGQPQHF. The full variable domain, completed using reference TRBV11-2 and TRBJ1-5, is EAGVAQSPRYKIIEKRQSVAFWCNPISGHATLYWYQQILGQGPKLLIQFQNNGVVDDSQLPKDRFSAERLKGVDSTLKIQPAKLEDSAVYLCASSSTGQGGQPQHFGDGTRLSIL.

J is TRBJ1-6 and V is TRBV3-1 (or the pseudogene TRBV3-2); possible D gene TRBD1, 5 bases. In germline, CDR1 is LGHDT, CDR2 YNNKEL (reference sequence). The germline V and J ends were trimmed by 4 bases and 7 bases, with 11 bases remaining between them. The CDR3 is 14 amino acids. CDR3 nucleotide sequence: TGTGCCAGCAGCCTACAGGAAGAGAATTCACCCCTCCACTTT. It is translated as CASSLQEENSPLHF.

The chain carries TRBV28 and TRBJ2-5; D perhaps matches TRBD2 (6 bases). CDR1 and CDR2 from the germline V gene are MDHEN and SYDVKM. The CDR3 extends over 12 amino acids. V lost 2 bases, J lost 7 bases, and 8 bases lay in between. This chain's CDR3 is CASSLTEGTQYF. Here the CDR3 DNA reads TGTGCCAGCAGTTTAACGGAGGGGACCCAGTACTTC.

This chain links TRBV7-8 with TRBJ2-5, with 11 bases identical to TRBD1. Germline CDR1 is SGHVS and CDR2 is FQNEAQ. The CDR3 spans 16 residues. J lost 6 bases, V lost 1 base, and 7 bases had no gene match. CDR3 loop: CASSLGGGTGGQTQYF. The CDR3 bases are TGTGCCAGCAGCTTAGGAGGAGGGACAGGGGGACAGACCCAGTACTTC.

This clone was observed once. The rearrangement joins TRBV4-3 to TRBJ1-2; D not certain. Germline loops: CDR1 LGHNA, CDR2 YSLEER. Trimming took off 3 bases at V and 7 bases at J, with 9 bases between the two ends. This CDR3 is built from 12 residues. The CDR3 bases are TGCGCCAGCAGCCAGGGCAGGCGTGGCTACACCTTC. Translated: CASSQGRRGYTF.

Here the CDR3 reads CASSLAGGSSEAFF. The CDR3, as DNA: TGCGCCAGCAGCTTGGCCGGGGGTAGCTCCGAAGCTTTCTTT. This sequence joins TRBV5-1 and TRBJ1-1; D is possibly TRBD1 (5 bases). Germline V gene data show CDR1 as SGHRS and CDR2 as YFSETQ. The length of the CDR3 is 14 residues. Trimming left V 0 bases short and J 8 bases short, with 14 bases between.

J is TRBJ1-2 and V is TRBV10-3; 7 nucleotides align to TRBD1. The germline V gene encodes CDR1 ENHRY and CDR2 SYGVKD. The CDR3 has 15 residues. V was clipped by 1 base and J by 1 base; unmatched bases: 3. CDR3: CAISELGQLNYGYTF. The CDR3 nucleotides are TGTGCCATCAGTGAGTTGGGACAGCTTAACTATGGCTACACCTTC.

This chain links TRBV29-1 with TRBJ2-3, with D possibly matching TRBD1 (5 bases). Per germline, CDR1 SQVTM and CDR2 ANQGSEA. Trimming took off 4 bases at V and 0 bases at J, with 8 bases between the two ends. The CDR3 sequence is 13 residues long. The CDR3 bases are TGCAGCGTTGCAGGGTTCAGCACAGATACGCAGTATTTT. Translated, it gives CSVAGFSTDTQYF.

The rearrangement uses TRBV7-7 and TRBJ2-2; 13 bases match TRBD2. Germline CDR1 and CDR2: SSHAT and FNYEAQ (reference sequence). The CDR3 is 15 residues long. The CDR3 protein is CASGPGLAGPGELFF. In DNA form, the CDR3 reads TGTGCTAGTGGACCGGGACTAGCGGGGCCCGGGGAGCTGTTTTTT.

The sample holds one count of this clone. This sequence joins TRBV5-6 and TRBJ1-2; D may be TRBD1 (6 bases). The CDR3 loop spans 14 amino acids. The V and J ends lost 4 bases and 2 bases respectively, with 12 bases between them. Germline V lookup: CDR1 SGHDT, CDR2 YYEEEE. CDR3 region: CASSQRDINYGYTF. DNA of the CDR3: TGTGCCAGCAGCCAGAGGGACATCAACTATGGCTACACCTTC.

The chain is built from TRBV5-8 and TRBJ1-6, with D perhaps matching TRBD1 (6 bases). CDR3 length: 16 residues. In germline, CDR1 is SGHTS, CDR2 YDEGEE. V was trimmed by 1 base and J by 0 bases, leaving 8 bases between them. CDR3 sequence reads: CASSLTGSSYNSPLHF. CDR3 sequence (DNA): TGTGCCAGCAGCTTGACAGGGAGCTCCTATAATTCACCCCTCCACTTT. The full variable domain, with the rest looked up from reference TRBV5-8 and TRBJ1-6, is EAGVTQSPTHLIKTRGQQATLRCSPISGHTSVYWYQQALGLGLQFLLWYDEGEERNRGNFPPRFSGRQFPNYSSELNVNALELEDSALYLCASSLTGSSYNSPLHFGNGTRLTVT.

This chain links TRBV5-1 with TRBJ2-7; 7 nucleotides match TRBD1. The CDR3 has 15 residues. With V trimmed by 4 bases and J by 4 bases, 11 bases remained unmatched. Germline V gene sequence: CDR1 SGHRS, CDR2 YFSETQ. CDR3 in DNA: TGCGCCAGCAGCACCGAACCCGGGACAGCGTACGAGCAGTACTTC. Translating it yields CASSTEPGTAYEQYF.

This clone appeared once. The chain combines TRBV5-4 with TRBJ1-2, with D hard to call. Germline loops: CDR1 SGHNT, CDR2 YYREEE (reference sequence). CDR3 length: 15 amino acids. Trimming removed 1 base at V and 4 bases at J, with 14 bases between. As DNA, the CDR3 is TGTGCCAGCAGCTTGCTGGAGAAAGGAGCCTATGGCTACACCTTC. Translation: CASSLLEKGAYGYTF.

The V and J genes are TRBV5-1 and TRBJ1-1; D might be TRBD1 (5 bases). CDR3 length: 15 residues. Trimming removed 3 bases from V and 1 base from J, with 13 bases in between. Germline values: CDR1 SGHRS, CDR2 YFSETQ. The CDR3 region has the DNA TGCGCCAGCAGCTCGGGGGGAGGGTCGAACACTGAAGCTTTCTTT. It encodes CASSSGGGSNTEAFF.

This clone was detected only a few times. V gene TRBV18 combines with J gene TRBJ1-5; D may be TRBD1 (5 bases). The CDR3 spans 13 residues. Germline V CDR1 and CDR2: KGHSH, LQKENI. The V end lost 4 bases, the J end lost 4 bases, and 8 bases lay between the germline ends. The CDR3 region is CASSQGLNQPQHF. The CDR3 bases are TGTGCCAGCTCACAGGGGTTAAATCAGCCCCAGCATTTT.

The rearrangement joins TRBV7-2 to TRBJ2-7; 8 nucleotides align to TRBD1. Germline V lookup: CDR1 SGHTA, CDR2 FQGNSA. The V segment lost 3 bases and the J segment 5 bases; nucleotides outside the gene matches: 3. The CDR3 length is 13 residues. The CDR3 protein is CASSLDRADEQYF. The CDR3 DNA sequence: TGTGCCAGCAGCTTGGACAGGGCTGACGAGCAGTACTTC.

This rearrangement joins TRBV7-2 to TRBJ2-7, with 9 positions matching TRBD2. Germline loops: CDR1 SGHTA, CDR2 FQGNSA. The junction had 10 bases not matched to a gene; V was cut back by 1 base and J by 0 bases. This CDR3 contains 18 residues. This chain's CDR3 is CASSLVGSGGRSSYEQYF. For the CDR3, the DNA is TGTGCCAGCAGCTTAGTGGGTAGCGGGGGCCGAAGCTCCTACGAGCAGTACTTC.

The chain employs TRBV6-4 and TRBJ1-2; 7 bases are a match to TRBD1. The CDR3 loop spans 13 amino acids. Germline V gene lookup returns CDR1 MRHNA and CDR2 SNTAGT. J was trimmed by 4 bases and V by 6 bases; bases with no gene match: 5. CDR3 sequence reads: CASSPRGAYGYTF. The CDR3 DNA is TGTGCCAGCAGCCCCAGGGGGGCCTATGGCTACACCTTC.

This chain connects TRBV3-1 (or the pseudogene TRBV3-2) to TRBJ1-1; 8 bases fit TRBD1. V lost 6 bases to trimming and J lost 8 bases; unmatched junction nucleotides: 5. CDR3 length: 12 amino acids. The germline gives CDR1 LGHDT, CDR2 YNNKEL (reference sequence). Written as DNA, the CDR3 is TGTGCCAGCAGTGGGGACAGGTACGAAGCTTTCTTT. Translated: CASSGDRYEAFF.

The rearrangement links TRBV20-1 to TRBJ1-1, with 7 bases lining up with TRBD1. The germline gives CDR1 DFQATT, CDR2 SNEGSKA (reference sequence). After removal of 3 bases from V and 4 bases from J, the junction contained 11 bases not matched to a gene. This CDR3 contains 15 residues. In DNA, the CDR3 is TGCAGTGCTAGTTCCGGTCGCCAGGGGGGCACTGAAGCTTTCTTT. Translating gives CSASSGRQGGTEAFF.

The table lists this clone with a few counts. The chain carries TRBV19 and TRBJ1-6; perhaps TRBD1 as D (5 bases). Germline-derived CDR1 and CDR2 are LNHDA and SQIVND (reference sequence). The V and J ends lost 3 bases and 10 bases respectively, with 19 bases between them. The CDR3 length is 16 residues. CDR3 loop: CASSIDWTNNLSPLHF. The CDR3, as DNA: TGTGCCAGTAGTATTGATTGGACAAATAATTTGTCACCCCTCCACTTT.

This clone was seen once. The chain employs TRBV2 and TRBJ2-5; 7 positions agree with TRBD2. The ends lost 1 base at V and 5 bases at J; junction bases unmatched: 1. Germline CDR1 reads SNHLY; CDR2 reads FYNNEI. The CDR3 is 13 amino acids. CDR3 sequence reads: CASSEEAGETQYF. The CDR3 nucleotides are TGTGCCAGCAGTGAAGAAGCGGGGGAGACCCAGTACTTC.

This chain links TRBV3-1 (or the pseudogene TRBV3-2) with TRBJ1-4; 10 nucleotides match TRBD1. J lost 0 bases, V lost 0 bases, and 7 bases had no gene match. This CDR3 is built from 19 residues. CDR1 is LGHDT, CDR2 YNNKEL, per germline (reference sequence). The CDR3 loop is CASSQELGGQGATNEKLFF. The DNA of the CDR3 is TGTGCCAGCAGCCAAGAGTTGGGAGGACAGGGGGCAACTAATGAAAAACTGTTTTTT.

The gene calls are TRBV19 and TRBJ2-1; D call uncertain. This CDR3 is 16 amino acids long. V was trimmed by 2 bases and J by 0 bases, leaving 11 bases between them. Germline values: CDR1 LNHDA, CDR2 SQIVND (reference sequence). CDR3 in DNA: TGTGCCAGTAGTATATTTTCAGCGACCTCCTACAATGAGCAGTTCTTC. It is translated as CASSIFSATSYNEQFF.

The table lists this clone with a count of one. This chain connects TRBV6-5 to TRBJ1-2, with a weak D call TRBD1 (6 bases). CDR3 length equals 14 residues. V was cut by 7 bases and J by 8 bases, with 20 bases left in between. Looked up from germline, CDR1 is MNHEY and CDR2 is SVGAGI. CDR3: CASMRGGPNKGYTF. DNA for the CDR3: TGTGCCAGCATGCGCGGGGGCCCGAATAAAGGCTACACCTTC.

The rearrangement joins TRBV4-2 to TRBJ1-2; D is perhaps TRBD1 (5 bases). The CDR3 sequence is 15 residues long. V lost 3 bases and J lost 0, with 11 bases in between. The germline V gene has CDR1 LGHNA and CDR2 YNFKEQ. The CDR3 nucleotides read TGTGCCAGCAGCCAGGGACTGGAAACTAACTATGGCTACACCTTC. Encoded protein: CASSQGLETNYGYTF.

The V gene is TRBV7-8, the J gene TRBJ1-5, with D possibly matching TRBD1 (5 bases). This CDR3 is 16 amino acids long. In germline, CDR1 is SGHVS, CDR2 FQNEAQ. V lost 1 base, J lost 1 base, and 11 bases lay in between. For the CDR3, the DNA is TGTGCCAGCAGCTTAGTTCCGGGGGTGAGCAATCAGCCCCAGCATTTT. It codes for CASSLVPGVSNQPQHF.

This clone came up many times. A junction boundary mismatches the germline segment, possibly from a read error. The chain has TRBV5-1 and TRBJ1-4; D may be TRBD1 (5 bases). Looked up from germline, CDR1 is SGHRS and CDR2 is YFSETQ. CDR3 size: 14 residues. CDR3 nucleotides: TGCGCCAGCAGTTTGGGACGGGGTAATGACAAACTGTTTTTT. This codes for CASSLGRGNDKLFF.

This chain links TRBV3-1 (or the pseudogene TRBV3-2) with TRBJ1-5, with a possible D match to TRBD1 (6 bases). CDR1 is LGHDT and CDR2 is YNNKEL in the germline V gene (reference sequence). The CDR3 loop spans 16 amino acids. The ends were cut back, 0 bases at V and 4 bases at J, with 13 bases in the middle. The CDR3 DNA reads TGTGCCAGCAGCCAAGACTCCGACAGGACAAATCAGCCCCAGCATTTT. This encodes CASSQDSDRTNQPQHF.

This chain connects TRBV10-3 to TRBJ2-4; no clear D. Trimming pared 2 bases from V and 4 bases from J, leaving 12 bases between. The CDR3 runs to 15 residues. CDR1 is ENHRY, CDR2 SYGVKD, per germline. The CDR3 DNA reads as TGTGCCATCAGTGAGCCTATGTCAGGAAAAAACATTCAGTACTTC. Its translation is CAISEPMSGKNIQYF.